This is a list of T cell receptor beta chains from one sample in a study of blood T cells in healthy people across ages. MiXCR was run by TCRdb on the 5' RACE reads, yielding one entry per CDR3 protein. Altogether 1.5 million to 2 million distinct CDR3 sequences are present, 35% to 50% being singletons, with the ten largest covering more than 20%. Sequences were obtained from blood. The receptors were sampled from a human donor in good health. Both conserved end residues are part of each CDR3. A D gene is named only where the DNA matches it firmly. Clone size appears in some rows only: once, few, many, or a class for an expanded clone.

size	V	length	D	J	DNA	CDR3
few	TRBV5-6	17	TRBD1	TRBJ2-6	TGTGCCAGCAGCCGGGTGCCAGGGGGCTCTGGGGCCAACGTCCTGACTTTC	CASSRVPGGSGANVLTF
NA	TRBV7-2	14	NA	TRBJ2-1	TGTGCCAGCAGCCCTAGGACGGATCACAATGAGCAGTTCTTC	CASSPRTDHNEQFF
NA	TRBV20-1	16	NA	TRBJ1-2	TGCAGTGCTAGAGTGCGGGCCACCGGGCTCAACTATGGCTACACCTTC	CSARVRATGLNYGYTF
NA	TRBV9	14	NA	TRBJ1-2	TGTGCCAGCAGCGTAGCAGTGGGTAACTATGGCTACACCTTC	CASSVAVGNYGYTF
once	TRBV7-3	15	TRBD2	TRBJ2-1	TGTGCCAGCAACCCCGGGGGAGGGTCCTACAATGAGCAGTTCTTC	CASNPGGGSYNEQFF
many	TRBV2	14	TRBD1	TRBJ1-2	TGTGCCAGCAGAGAAGGCAGGGGGGCCTATGGCTACACCTTC	CASREGRGAYGYTF
few	TRBV28	13	TRBD1	TRBJ2-7	TGTGCCAGCACCAGGACAGGGGGCAGCGAGCAGTACTTC	CASTRTGGSEQYF
few	TRBV7-2	15	TRBD1	TRBJ1-2	TGTGCCAGCAGCGTAATTCAGGGGGCGCTAAATGGCTACACCTTC	CASSVIQGALNGYTF
NA	TRBV4-3	14	NA	TRBJ2-1	TGCGCCAGCAGCCCTTATTCTACCTACAATAAGCAGTTCTTC	CASSPYSTYNKQFF
few	TRBV9	14	TRBD1	TRBJ1-5	TGTGCCAGCAGCGTAGGGGCAGGGGGTCGGGCCCAGCATTTT	CASSVGAGGRAQHF
NA	TRBV7-3	14	NA	TRBJ1-1	TGTGCCGGCAGCTTAAATGGGGGGACCACTGAAGCTTTCTTT	CAGSLNGGTTEAFF
NA	TRBV6-1	15	NA	TRBJ1-1	TGTGCCAGCAGTGATCGTGGCAGAATGAACACTGAAGCTTTCTTT	CASSDRGRMNTEAFF
once	TRBV12-3/TRBV12-4	13	NA	TRBJ2-7	TGTGCCACCCGGACGGAGAAATCCTACGAGCAGTACTTC	CATRTEKSYEQYF
NA	TRBV12-3/TRBV12-4	15	NA	TRBJ2-5	TGTGCCTGCAGTCACCCGGACAAGTCCCAAGAGACCCAGTACTTC	CACSHPDKSQETQYF
NA	TRBV20-1	15	NA	TRBJ2-7	TGCAGTGCTAGTATCCCGGGTCAGCTTCCCTACGAGCAGTACTTC	CSASIPGQLPYEQYF
once	TRBV4-2	15	NA	TRBJ2-3	TGTGCCAGCAGCCAGATACAGGGTCAGACAGATACGCAGTATTTT	CASSQIQGQTDTQYF
NA	TRBV5-1	18	TRBD1	TRBJ2-1	TGCGCCAGCACCTTTGGGTCTTTGGGTACAGGGGTAGCCAATGAGCAGTTCTTC	CASTFGSLGTGVANEQFF
few	TRBV27	13	NA	TRBJ1-5	TGTGCCAGCAGTCTGGCCTACAATCAGCCCCAGCATTTT	CASSLAYNQPQHF
few	TRBV9	15	TRBD1	TRBJ1-1	TGTGCCAGCAGCGTAGAGACAGGGATGAACACTGAAGCTTTCTTT	CASSVETGMNTEAFF
NA	TRBV7-7	14	NA	TRBJ2-1	TGTGCTAGCAGCTTAATAACGGGGCTCAATGAGCAGTTCTTC	CASSLITGLNEQFF
NA	TRBV20-1	13	NA	TRBJ2-1	TGCAGTGCTCCCGGTCTCCGGGGTATTGAGCAGTTCTTC	CSAPGLRGIEQFF
NA	TRBV29-1	13	NA	TRBJ1-1	TGCAGCGTTGAAGGCGCCATGAACACTGAAGCTTTCTTT	CSVEGAMNTEAFF
few	TRBV7-7	14	NA	TRBJ2-2	TGTGCCAGCAGCCCTGACATGAACACCGGGGAGCTGTTTTTT	CASSPDMNTGELFF
few	TRBV27	11	NA	TRBJ2-3	TGTGCCAGCGGGGGAGCGATTACGCAGTATTTT	CASGGAITQYF
few	TRBV4-3	14	TRBD2	TRBJ2-3	TGCGCCAGCAGCCACGCCGGACTAGCGGGGGGGCAGTATTTT	CASSHAGLAGGQYF
NA	TRBV14	15	NA	TRBJ2-5	TGTGCCAGCAGCCCCGGATCCGCGGAGGTAGAGACCCAGTACTTC	CASSPGSAEVETQYF
many	TRBV29-1	13	NA	TRBJ2-7	TGCAGCGTTTCTAGGGGAACGGGCTACGAGCAGTACTTC	CSVSRGTGYEQYF
few	TRBV7-3	14	TRBD1	TRBJ1-6	TGTGCCAGCAGCTTGGGGACAGAGGGGGCACCCCTCCACTTT	CASSLGTEGAPLHF
NA	TRBV28	15	TRBD1	TRBJ1-2	TGTGCCAGCAGTGAATCGACAGGGGTGGCTTATGGCTACACCTTC	CASSESTGVAYGYTF
NA	TRBV11-3	13	NA	TRBJ2-2	TGTGCCAGCAGCTTCCAGAACACCGGGGAGCTGTTTTTT	CASSFQNTGELFF
few	TRBV29-1	12	NA	TRBJ1-2	TGCAGCGCCAGGACAGATGACTATGGCTACACCTTC	CSARTDDYGYTF
NA	TRBV6-6	13	TRBD2	TRBJ2-2	TGTGCCAGCGGGGGGGCGAACACCGGGGAGCTGTTTTTT	CASGGANTGELFF
NA	TRBV12-5	14	NA	TRBJ2-1	TGTGCTAGCGCCCCGACAGCCTCCTACAATGAGCAGTTCTTC	CASAPTASYNEQFF
once	TRBV15	15	NA	TRBJ1-4	TGTGCCACCAGCAGAGACGACAGCGGTAATGAAAAACTGTTTTTT	CATSRDDSGNEKLFF
few	TRBV4-1	15	NA	TRBJ1-1	TGCGCCAGCAGCCAACCTACCACGGGGGTCACTGAAGCTTTCTTT	CASSQPTTGVTEAFF
NA	TRBV29-1	15	NA	TRBJ2-7	TGCAGCGCTGGGGGCGACACCTGGAGCTCCTACGAGCAGTACTTC	CSAGGDTWSSYEQYF
NA	TRBV6-5	15	TRBD1	TRBJ1-2	TGTGCCAGCAGTTACTCGCCGGGACAGGGTGATGGCTACACCTTC	CASSYSPGQGDGYTF
NA	TRBV6-5	13	NA	TRBJ1-1	TGTGCCAGCAGTTACCATATGAACACTGAAGCTTTCTTT	CASSYHMNTEAFF
few	TRBV5-1	14	TRBD1	TRBJ2-3	TGCGCCAGCAGCTTACAGGGGGCGCAAGATACGCAGTATTTT	CASSLQGAQDTQYF
NA	TRBV20-1	14	TRBD1	TRBJ1-2	TGCAGTGCTACCGACAGGGGGAGTTCCTATGGCTACACCTTC	CSATDRGSSYGYTF
NA	TRBV2	14	TRBD1	TRBJ1-2	TGTGCCAGCAGAGCAGACAGGGGGGCGAATGGCTACACCTTC	CASRADRGANGYTF
NA	TRBV7-9	14	NA	TRBJ2-7	TGTGCCAGCAGCCCCGCGGGGTCTTGGGACGAGCAGTACTTC	CASSPAGSWDEQYF
few	TRBV27	11	NA	TRBJ2-1	TGTGCCAGCAAACAGACGGCTGTGGAGTTCTTC	CASKQTAVEFF
NA	TRBV20-1	14	NA	TRBJ1-1	TGCAGTGCTCTTCCCGGACAGAAAAACACTGAAGCTTTCTTT	CSALPGQKNTEAFF
NA	TRBV12-3/TRBV12-4	15	NA	TRBJ1-2	TGTGCCAGCAGTTCCAAACGGGGGGCTTGCTATGGCTACACCTTC	CASSSKRGACYGYTF
once	TRBV5-1	14	TRBD2	TRBJ2-1	TGCGCCAGCAGCGGGACTAGCGGGTCAAATGAGCAGTTCTTC	CASSGTSGSNEQFF
NA	TRBV28	14	NA	TRBJ1-2	TGTGCCAGCAGTTTATCGAGGAGGTTAAGAGGCTACACCTTC	CASSLSRRLRGYTF
few	TRBV20-1	13	NA	TRBJ2-7	TGCAGTGCTCCGGGACACCTTCCCGGCGAGCAGTACTTC	CSAPGHLPGEQYF
few	TRBV10-3	15	NA	TRBJ2-1	TGTGCCATCAGGTCACAGGGACTCTCATTCAATGAGCAGTTCTTC	CAIRSQGLSFNEQFF
few	TRBV15	15	NA	TRBJ2-4	TGTGCCACCAGTCCCCTAGGTGGCGGGGATCACAAGCAGTACTTC	CATSPLGGGDHKQYF
few	TRBV7-8	18	TRBD2	TRBJ2-7	TGTGCCAGCAGCTTAGTGGGGGGAGTAGCGGGGGGCAGATACGAGCAGTACTTC	CASSLVGGVAGGRYEQYF
NA	TRBV7-2	15	NA	TRBJ1-6	TGTGCCAGCAGCTCCCAAGGGAATTATAATTCACCCCTCCACTTT	CASSSQGNYNSPLHF
few	TRBV20-1	15	NA	TRBJ2-1	TGCAGTGCTAGAGATTTCCGGGACATCCAAAATGAGCAGTTCTTC	CSARDFRDIQNEQFF
NA	TRBV20-1	15	NA	TRBJ1-1	TGCAGTGCTAGATGGGGCGGGTTGGGGAACACTGAAGCTTTCTTT	CSARWGGLGNTEAFF
few	TRBV20-1	15	NA	TRBJ2-3	TGCAGTGCTTCCGGGACTCTTAGAGTCACAGATACGCAGTATTTT	CSASGTLRVTDTQYF
NA	TRBV9	15	NA	TRBJ2-5	TGTGCCAGCAGCGTAGGGGTCCCTACCTTAGGGACCCAGTACTTC	CASSVGVPTLGTQYF
NA	TRBV4-3	15	NA	TRBJ2-2	TGCGCCAGCAGCTACAGTAATTACGCGAACGGGGAGCTGTTTTTT	CASSYSNYANGELFF
NA	TRBV7-9	14	NA	TRBJ1-1	TGTGCCAGCAGGCTAATGGGGGCGCAGACTGAAGCTTTCTTT	CASRLMGAQTEAFF